This T cell receptor beta chain derives from a study of T cell changes during pregnancy in multiple sclerosis. V lost 2 bases and J 5 bases, leaving 24 bases between the germline ends. Germline CDR1 is SGHTA and CDR2 is FQGTGA. This CDR3 region has 18 residues. Produced via immunoSEQ multiplex PCR; TCRdb's table is partial and in-frame only. The sample lists 30,000 to 40,000 clones, 89% occurring once. The origin of this receptor is a female donor with multiple sclerosis, enrolled in a pregnancy study. The sample consisted of CD8+ T cells from peripheral blood mononuclear cells, taken in the second trimester of pregnancy. The gene calls are TRBV7-3 and TRBJ1-1; maybe TRBD1 (5 bases). The CDR3 is CASSLWGVRSDPGTEAFF. The CDR3 DNA is TGTGCCAGCAGCTTATGGGGGGTACGATCTGACCCCGGAACTGAAGCTTTCTTT.